The entry that follows covers one TCR beta chain sequence. This specimen belongs to a study of blood T cell repertoires in COVID-19. V was shortened by 2 bases and J by 1 base, with 26 bases between the two germline ends. Germline V gene sequence: CDR1 MGHRA, CDR2 YSYEKL. This CDR3 is built from 20 residues. Profiling relied on immunoSEQ multiplex PCR, and the TCRdb table lists in-frame clones only, not all of them. The sample consists of about 49,000 clones, around 81% of them appearing once. This sequence originates from an elderly woman with COVID-19, enrolled during active disease. Source material: peripheral blood. The rearrangement links TRBV4-1 to TRBJ1-2, with D possibly matching TRBD1 (6 bases). Written as DNA, the CDR3 is TGCGCCAGCAGCCAATCCAGCCCAGGGACATTAAATCCCATTAACTATGGCTACACCTTC. It codes for CASSQSSPGTLNPINYGYTF.